This paragraph covers one T cell receptor (delta chain) sequence. This clone appeared a few times. There is no known antigen for this receptor. Per-base quality was not reported, and no clone a single base away is much larger than it. The record originates from a study of fetal and pediatric gammadelta thymocytes (dated by TCRdb to 2021 to 2024). Regarding the research as a whole: Previously published data and newly generated, unpublished data were combined in the bulk gammadelta thymocyte repertoires, which were used to strengthen a single-cell study of gammadelta thymocyte development. The bulk gammadelta thymocyte repertoires combined unpublished data with previously published data (refs 27,28). In total, the bulk gammadelta thymocyte repertoire set covered ten or so subjects, made up of 7 pediatric thymus donors and 3 fetal thymus donors. To increase subject numbers and strengthen the CDR3 publicity analysis, bulk TCR repertoire data were added.

V and J lose 3 bases and 5 bases, and a span of 49 bases separates them. From cysteine to phenylalanine, the CDR3 is 26 amino acids long. The DNA shown is the 78-base CDR3, in frame from base 1. Per the germline V gene, TSWWSYY is the CDR1 and QGS is the CDR2. Staining of thymocytes was performed with Zombie NIR viability dye and with antibodies against CD3 (UCHT1), TCRgammadelta (11F2), TCRVgamma9 (IMMU360) and TCRVdelta2 (IMMU389). TRD and TRG CDR3 repertoires were generated in bulk, separately, from sorted Vgamma9Vdelta2 and nonVgamma9Vdelta2 gammadelta thymocytes obtained from human fetal and pediatric thymuses. Children undergoing cardiac surgery in Belgium were the source of the pediatric thymus tissue. The pediatric thymus donors included in the study ranged in age from about 1 to 12 years. As previously described, thymic cell suspensions were prepared from both fetal and post-natal thymuses. NonVgamma9Vdelta2 thymocytes were sorted as CD3+ gammadeltaTCR+ cells that did not have the Vgamma9+Vdelta2+ phenotype. A FACS Aria III cell sorter (BD Biosciences) was used to carry out the cell sorting.

Study-level results and caveats: Fetal gammadelta thymocyte repertoires were previously reported to be enriched for TRDV2, TRGV8 and TRGV9 usage, low N additions and public CDR3s compared with post-natal repertoires.

TCRdb records Illumina MiSeq as the sequencer. As for the authors' bioinformatics: To analyze publicity, the Vgamma9Vdelta2 and nonVgamma9Vdelta2 bulk CDR3 files from each subject were merged so that every subject had one combined repertoire. Using base R and dplyr, each CDR3 amino acid sequence was checked across 9 single-cell datasets and roughly eleven bulk repertoires to give a publicity score ranging from 0 to 19. In TCRdb, clones were called once more from the public reads by CATT, and rows of identical DNA were later combined. The V and J calls and clone size are TCRdb's, not the authors'. Recorded for this sample are about 2,200 delta-chain clones; under 30% of them occurred a single time. 4.4% of the sample is held by the ten biggest clonotypes.

The sequenced material came from non-Vgamma9Vdelta2 gamma-delta T cells from the thymus. The cell subset or site label here, explained by the study, means: CD3+gammadeltaTCR+ thymocytes not co-expressing Vgamma9 and Vdelta2. This sequence was found in a child who underwent cardiac surgery and was recorded as healthy. This receptor chain uses TRDV1 and TRDJ1; perhaps TRDD2 is the D gene, with 6 bases matching. The CDR3 is CALGDRTLLSYRCTGSSVRTPDKLIF. The DNA sequence follows: TGTGCTCTTGGGGACCGAACTCTTCTCTCCTACAGATGTACTGGATCGTCTGTACGGACCCCTGATAAACTCATCTTT.